These T cell receptor beta chains were read from a single sample in a study of cytomegalovirus exposure and HLA in healthy donors. Measured with immunoSEQ multiplex PCR; TCRdb has only the in-frame clones, and not every one. The table lists some 92,000 clones, about 81% of them singletons, with 11% in the top ten. The sequenced sample was PBMCs. These receptors originate from a man between 18 and 35 years old in good health and CMV-seropositive. CDR3s include the opening cysteine and the closing phenylalanine or tryptophan. The D gene is left open where the match is weak. Clone size appears in some rows only: once, few, many, or a class for an expanded clone.

j_call	clone_size	d_call	v_call	cdr3_aa	cdr3_nt
TRBJ1-3	.	TRBD1	TRBV29-1	CSVGQGASGNTIYF	TGCAGCGTTGGACAGGGGGCTTCTGGAAACACCATATATTTT
TRBJ2-2	.	.	TRBV27	CASSFLPNTGELFF	TGTGCCAGCAGTTTTCTACCTAACACCGGGGAGCTGTTTTTT
TRBJ1-4	few	.	TRBV28	CASSLASGGMLAF	TGTGCCAGCAGTTTGGCCTCCGGCGGGATGTTGGCTTTT
TRBJ1-1	.	TRBD1	TRBV7-6	CASSLTGGWTEAFF	TGTGCCAGCAGCCTAACAGGGGGTTGGACTGAAGCTTTCTTT
TRBJ2-7	.	TRBD1	TRBV27	CASSPSGQGLYEQYF	TGTGCCAGCAGTCCATCGGGACAGGGACTCTACGAGCAGTACTTC
TRBJ2-7	.	TRBD1	TRBV27	CASSIKAAGGPDYEQYF	TGTGCCAGCAGCATTAAAGCCGCAGGGGGCCCCGACTACGAGCAGTACTTC
TRBJ1-1	.	.	TRBV15	CATSRQRTGTDIEAFF	TGTGCCACCAGCAGACAAAGAACAGGGACGGACATTGAAGCTTTCTTT
TRBJ2-7	.	.	TRBV27	CASRPWEAYEQYF	TGTGCCAGCAGGCCTTGGGAGGCCTACGAGCAGTACTTC
TRBJ2-3	few	.	TRBV9	CASSVVSSSTDTQYF	TGTGCCAGCAGCGTAGTAAGCTCTAGCACAGATACGCAGTATTTT
TRBJ2-3	few	TRBD1	TRBV10-2	CATLTGTKDTQYF	TGCGCCACCCTGACAGGGACGAAAGATACGCAGTATTTT
TRBJ2-2	.	.	TRBV5-6	CASSLSGVGELFF	TGTGCCAGCAGCTTGAGCGGAGTCGGGGAGCTGTTTTTT
TRBJ1-6	.	.	TRBV10-3	CAISELDSPLHF	TGTGCCATCTCCGAGCTTGATTCACCCCTCCACTTT
TRBJ2-5	.	.	TRBV13	CASSLDGFQETQYF	TGTGCCAGCAGCTTAGACGGGTTCCAAGAGACCCAGTACTTC
TRBJ2-5	.	.	TRBV7-6	CASSLRGLETQYF	TGTGCCAGCAGCTTAAGGGGTCTTGAGACCCAGTACTTC
TRBJ2-1	.	TRBD2	TRBV5-1	CASSLAGDNEQFF	TGCGCCAGCAGTCTAGCGGGGGACAATGAGCAGTTCTTC
TRBJ1-1	.	.	TRBV29-1	CSVGGLLNTEAFF	TGCAGCGTTGGGGGGCTCTTGAACACTGAAGCTTTCTTT
TRBJ2-5	.	TRBD1	TRBV5-6	CASSLVDRGETQYF	TGTGCCAGCAGCTTGGTGGACAGGGGGGAGACCCAGTACTTC
TRBJ2-5	.	TRBD1	TRBV6-1	CASRPRDRGMETQYF	TGTGCCAGCAGACCCCGGGACAGGGGTATGGAGACCCAGTACTTC
TRBJ2-3	.	.	TRBV6-1	CASVRADTQYF	TGTGCCAGCGTACGAGCAGATACGCAGTATTTT
TRBJ2-3	.	.	TRBV15	CATSRDMGLSTDTQYF	TGTGCCACCAGCAGAGATATGGGACTTAGCACAGATACGCAGTATTTT
TRBJ2-7	.	TRBD1	TRBV4-1	CASSQEKGAVYEQYF	TGCGCCAGCAGCCAAGAAAAGGGGGCGGTTTACGAGCAGTACTTC
TRBJ2-5	.	.	TRBV5-1	CASSWSAEETQYF	TGCGCCAGCAGCTGGTCAGCGGAAGAGACCCAGTACTTC
TRBJ2-3	few	.	TRBV5-4	CASSLAVLTDTQYF	TGTGCCAGCAGCTTGGCCGTGTTGACAGATACGCAGTATTTT
TRBJ2-3	once	TRBD2	TRBV11-2	CASSLVVAGGTDTQYF	TGTGCCAGCAGCCTAGTGGTCGCGGGGGGCACAGATACGCAGTATTTT
TRBJ2-7	.	.	TRBV5-1	CASSFAGYSSEQYF	TGCGCCAGCAGCTTCGCAGGCTATAGTAGCGAGCAGTACTTC
TRBJ2-3	few	.	TRBV21-1	CASSLGGPQLTQYF	TGTGCCAGCAGCCTCGGAGGTCCCCAGCTTACGCAGTATTTT
TRBJ2-5	.	.	TRBV5-1	CASSLIRPGGGQETQYF	TGCGCCAGCAGCCTGATTCGCCCCGGGGGAGGCCAAGAGACCCAGTACTTC
TRBJ2-5	.	.	TRBV7-9	CASSLSGETQYF	TGTGCCAGCAGCTTATCCGGAGAGACCCAGTACTTC
TRBJ2-1	.	.	TRBV4-2	CASSPTGSSYNEQFF	TGTGCCAGCAGCCCGACAGGCAGCTCCTACAATGAGCAGTTCTTC
TRBJ1-5	.	.	TRBV7-2	CASSLGAGRSNQPQHF	TGTGCCAGCAGCTTAGGGGCAGGGAGGAGCAATCAGCCCCAGCATTTT
TRBJ1-2	.	.	TRBV5-1	CASSLDGVGNGYTF	TGCGCCAGCAGCTTGGACGGGGTGGGGAATGGCTACACCTTC
TRBJ1-6	.	TRBD1	TRBV19	CASGQALNVGSPLHF	TGTGCCAGCGGACAGGCCCTGAATGTGGGGTCACCCCTCCACTTT
TRBJ2-3	.	TRBD1	TRBV19	CASRARDRGSDTQYF	TGTGCCAGCCGCGCCCGGGACAGGGGATCAGATACGCAGTATTTT
TRBJ1-2	.	TRBD1	TRBV27	CASSLTVGQGADGYTF	TGTGCCAGCAGTTTAACGGTTGGTCAGGGGGCCGATGGCTACACCTTC
TRBJ2-5	.	TRBD1	TRBV7-9	CASSFGRGLDETQYF	TGTGCCAGCAGCTTCGGCAGGGGGCTGGATGAGACCCAGTACTTC
TRBJ1-1	.	.	TRBV2	CASPGYPEAFF	TGTGCCAGCCCAGGTTACCCTGAAGCTTTCTTT
TRBJ1-4	few	.	TRBV27	CASSLAGYEKLFF	TGTGCCAGCAGTTTAGCAGGGTATGAAAAACTGTTTTTT
TRBJ1-6	.	TRBD1	TRBV2	CASSGQGVSPLHF	TGTGCCAGCAGTGGACAGGGGGTTTCACCCCTCCACTTT
TRBJ1-2	.	.	TRBV10-3	CAISAQGPQGYGYTF	TGTGCCATCAGTGCCCAAGGCCCCCAGGGATATGGCTACACCTTC
TRBJ1-1	.	.	TRBV6-1	CASSERESNTEAFF	TGTGCCAGCAGTGAACGGGAGTCAAACACTGAAGCTTTCTTT
TRBJ1-2	.	TRBD1	TRBV6-5	CASSYDRGASNYGYTF	TGTGCCAGCAGTTACGACAGGGGGGCTTCTAACTATGGCTACACCTTC